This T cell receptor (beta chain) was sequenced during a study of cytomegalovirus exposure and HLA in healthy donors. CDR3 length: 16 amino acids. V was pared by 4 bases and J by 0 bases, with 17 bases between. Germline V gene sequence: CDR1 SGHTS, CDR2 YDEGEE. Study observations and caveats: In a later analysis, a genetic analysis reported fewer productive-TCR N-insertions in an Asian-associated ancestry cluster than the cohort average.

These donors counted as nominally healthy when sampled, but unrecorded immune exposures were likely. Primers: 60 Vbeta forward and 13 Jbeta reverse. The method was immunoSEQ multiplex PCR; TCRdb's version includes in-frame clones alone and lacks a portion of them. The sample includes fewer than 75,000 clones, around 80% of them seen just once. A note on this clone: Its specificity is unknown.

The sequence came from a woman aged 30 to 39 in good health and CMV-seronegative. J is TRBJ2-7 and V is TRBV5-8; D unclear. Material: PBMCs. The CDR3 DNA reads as TGTGCCAGCAGCCGCTTGTTCGGTTTAAGCTCCTACGAGCAGTACTTC. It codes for CASSRLFGLSSYEQYF.